The clone carrying this TCR beta chain was seen a handful of times. Antigen unknown. TCRdb reanalysed the reads using MiXCR and keeps one entry per CDR3 protein. The sample lists roughly 500,000 distinct CDR3 sequences; about 33% were seen once. The data originate from a study of T cell repertoires in cytomegalovirus infection. Study overall: HLA-C-restricted CMV epitopes, recently identified, and well-studied HLA-B-restricted ones were used by the study. Both CMV infection and a matching HLA type were indicated by public TCR beta signatures. Whole-study results and caveats: Frequencies of public TCR beta families were cumulated, and this identified carriers of CMV plus the relevant HLA. Predominance within the ex vivo response was attributable to HLA-C-restricted CMV-specific TCR beta clonotypes.

V dropped 6 bases and J dropped 7; count of bases not matched to a gene: 10. The CDR3 contains 15 residues. The rearrangement links TRBV12-3 or TRBV12-4 to TRBJ2-2; 8 bases align to TRBD2. The sample in question was cultured PBMCs, obtained from culture after CMV antigen stimulation. The receptor's source is a human donor in good health (CMV status not recorded). Some clones in this sample may be carry-over from other donors' samples. The CDR3 loop is CASSLGRAPSGELFF. DNA of the CDR3: TGTGCCAGCAGCCTCGGGAGGGCCCCGAGCGGGGAGCTGTTTTTT.